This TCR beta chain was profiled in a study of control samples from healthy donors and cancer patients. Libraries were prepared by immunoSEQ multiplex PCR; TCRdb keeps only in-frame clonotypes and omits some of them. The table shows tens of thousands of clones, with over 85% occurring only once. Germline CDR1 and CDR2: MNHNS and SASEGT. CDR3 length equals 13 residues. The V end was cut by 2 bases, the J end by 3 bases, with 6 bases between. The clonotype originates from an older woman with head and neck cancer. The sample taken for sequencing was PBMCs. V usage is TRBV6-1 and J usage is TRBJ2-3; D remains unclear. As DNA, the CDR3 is TGTGCCAGCAGTGAAAGTCCTACAGATACGCAGTATTTT. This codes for CASSESPTDTQYF.